This TCR beta chain was sequenced for a study of T cells after yellow fever vaccination (dated by TCRdb to between 2017 and 2020). Regarding the complete study: The SMART-Seq v4 Ultra Low Input RNA kit was used to prepare libraries from fractions with low cell numbers. Blood samples were taken at several timepoints before and after primary and secondary immunization, and bulk PBMC replicates and cell subsets were isolated. Bulk TCR alpha and beta repertoires were sequenced longitudinally to track T-cell clones before and after primary and booster YFV17D yellow fever vaccination. The cohort comprised two healthy male donors, one aged 18 to 29 and one aged 30 to 40 years. Overall study results and their limits: After the booster, most clones that had expanded after primary vaccination were detected again (approximately 96% of CD4 and around nine tenths of CD8), suggesting broad maintenance of memory. A small fraction of clonotypes appeared in both the CD4 and CD8 compartments, likely as a result of convergent recombination. Computational filtering was needed because FACS-sorted repertoires could contain abundant contaminating clonotypes from the bulk population. The secondary T-cell response was found to be weaker but faster than the primary response, with a peak reached on day 5 rather than on day 15. Because the study included only a couple of donors, the extent to which the findings can be generalized is limited.

Taken with the paper, the label for treatment or condition translates to: live attenuated yellow fever vaccine strain. PBMCs were isolated from peripheral blood using a standard Ficoll-Paque protocol. Dynabeads CD4 and CD8 positive selection kits were used to isolate the CD4 and CD8 T-cell fractions. RNA was extracted with TriZol from bulk PBMCs, CD4 and CD8 fractions, and dextramer-positive and dextramer-negative fractions. TCR cDNA was synthesized by 5'RACE template switching, which introduced a universal primer site and unique molecular identifiers. Priming for cDNA synthesis came from both the TCR alpha and TCR beta constant segments. Library amplification involved two PCR steps, and the second step added sample barcodes and sequencing adapters. Sequencing of libraries was performed on Illumina HiSeq 2500 (2x100 bp) or NovaSeq (2x150 bp). The authors processed their data as follows. Demultiplexing of reads and collapsing into UMI consensus sequences were performed with MIGEC, and V(D)J alignment was carried out with MiXCR. Clonotypes responding to the vaccine were identified with edgeR on replicate PBMC samples, with the criteria of FDR below 0.01 and a log2 fold change above 5 up to day 15. Each bulk clonotype was labeled CD4 or CD8 based on which sequenced repertoire, CD4 or CD8, contained the clonotype at higher abundance. The public sequencing data were trimmed at Q25 with fastp and processed into clonotypes with MiXCR by TCRdb, which kept only in-frame beta chains. Each CDR3 protein appears once, grouped with its most common genes and DNA. The authors' filters were not applied to this entry. Recorded for this sample are 240,000 or so distinct CDR3 sequences; 6.9% of them occurred a single time. The ten largest clones take up approximately 0.84% of the sample.

This clonotype was seen only a few times. The antigen it recognizes is unknown. No base qualities exist here, and no much larger clone lies one base off it. The receptor's source is a man aged 25 to 45 who received the YFV17D yellow fever vaccine. The sample consisted of CD4+ T cells sorted from PBMCs, taken 15 days after the yellow fever booster vaccination.

The DNA sequence is as follows: TGCAGTGCTAAGTCGGCTGACGAGCGATCATGGAATGAGCAGTTCTTC. Its translation is CSAKSADERSWNEQFF. The sequence is built from TRBV20-1 and TRBJ2-1; the D gene is not confidently resolved. The junction shows trimming of 4 bases on V and 7 bases on J, plus 23 bases between the germline ends. The CDR1 and CDR2 encoded by the germline V gene (reference sequence) are DFQATT and SNEGSKA. Its CDR3 holds 16 amino acids, cysteine through phenylalanine. The CDR3 DNA has 48 bases and is translated from base 1.